This T cell receptor beta chain was retrieved from a study of low-dose radiotherapy and immunotherapy resistance in tumors. Overall study: Cohort 1 was given 0.5 Gy fractions every 2 weeks, 6.5 Gy in total. The 200 mg/m2 dose of intravenous cyclophosphamide was given every two weeks, one day before radiation and immunotherapy. Each patient was administered nivolumab intravenously at 240 mg, which was a flat dose, every two weeks, along with intravenous ipilimumab at 1 mg/kg every six weeks.

Concerning this clonotype itself: This may stem from a read error, because a much larger clone lies one nucleotide away.

The germline V gene encodes CDR1 SQVTM and CDR2 ANQGSEA. CDR3 size: 14 residues. TRAV and TRBV primers primed cDNA for both TCRalpha and TCRbeta. The TCRs were subjected to amplification over about 20 PCR cycles employing a constant-region primer in conjunction with a V-primer adapter. Amplification (by in vitro transcription) was performed on isolated mRNA. TCRdb recomputed calls from the reads with MiXCR, one row per CDR3 protein. The sample has under 95,000 distinct CDR3 sequences; around 17% are singletons. Stated time point: before trial treatment. The V call is TRBV29-1, the J call TRBJ2-3, with a tentative D call TRBD1 (6 bases). The receptor's source is a male donor with prostate cancer. Specimen: PBMCs, collected before treatment. The CDR3 DNA follows: TGCAGCGCCTCTTTGAGGGGGAGCACAGGTACGCAGTATTTT. This encodes CSASLRGSTGTQYF.